The sequence of this T cell receptor (beta chain) was determined in a study of T-cell memory formation after mild COVID-19. Study-level findings and limits: Day 15 to 85 contracting clones showed balanced CD4/CD8; day 15 to 37 expanders favored CD4+.

Remarks on this clonotype: Antigen: not known.

CDR3 length equals 17 residues. Trimming took 0 bases from V and 3 from J; bases not matched to a gene: 9. Germline values: CDR1 SGDLS, CDR2 YYNGEE. TCRdb redid the calling of the 5' RACE reads with MiXCR, one entry per CDR3 protein. The sample yields under 300,000 distinct CDR3 sequences, roughly 17% seen once. The TCR comes from a man aged 18 to 29 who had mild COVID-19 (a few samples of this study predate the infection). Cell type and time point are not known. Sequencing was carried out using PBMCs or a T cell subset sorted from them (not recorded which). The chain couples TRBV9 to TRBJ2-3; 8 positions agree with TRBD1. The CDR3 spells CASSVAGRRGRTDTQYF. The CDR3 DNA reads as TGTGCCAGCAGCGTAGCGGGTCGCAGGGGGCGAACAGATACGCAGTATTTT.